This T cell receptor beta chain was obtained from a study of regulatory T cells in long-lasting Graves disease. CDR3 regions were amplified by Arm-PCR using iRepertoire HTBI primers to build TCR beta libraries. From the multiplex PCR reads, TCRdb called clonotypes with MiXCR, one entry per CDR3 protein. Of more than 300,000 distinct CDR3 sequences listed, 15% to 20% are singletons. This clonotype was observed a few times. The junction had 7 bases not matched to a gene; V was cut back by 3 bases and J by 7 bases. Germline V gene data show CDR1 as SGHRS and CDR2 as YFSETQ. The CDR3 covers 15 residues. Time point specified: persistent/refractory GD, antithyroid drugs over 5 years with positive TRAb. From PBMCs, RNA was extracted and then used to make the TCR library.

The chain carries TRBV5-1 and TRBJ1-6, with TRBD1 matching 7 bases. Sample: peripheral blood mononuclear cells (PBMCs), taken when the disease was refractory, from a patient treated with antithyroid drugs. The sequence was collected from a female donor with Graves disease. This CDR3 reads CASSSFGTENSPLHF. In DNA form, the CDR3 reads TGCGCCAGCAGCTCCTTCGGGACAGAGAATTCACCCCTCCACTTT.